A single sample gave rise to the 30 T cell receptor beta chains below, sequenced in a study of T cells in Graves' hyperthyroidism and ophthalmopathy. There were TCR beta CDR3 regions amplified from RNA transcripts. The HTBI primer set served for first-round RT-PCR of the TCR CDR3. One entry per CDR3 protein, called by TCRdb with MiXCR from the multiplex PCR reads. The data contain 410,000 or so distinct CDR3 sequences, roughly 14% of them singletons. Sequenced sample: blood. These receptors were collected from a man aged 18 to 30 with Graves' ophthalmopathy.

In its sample, this clonotype was seen many times. Germline and junction disagree at one end, which may indicate a read error. The rearrangement joins TRBV12-3 or TRBV12-4 to TRBJ2-3; 9 bases align to TRBD2. The CDR3 is 14 amino acids. The DNA of the CDR3 is TGTGCCAGCAGTGTAGCGGGGGACACAGATACGCAGTATTTT. It codes for CASSVAGDTDTQYF.

The chain employs TRBV20-1 and TRBJ2-2; D is unclear. The CDR3 runs to 14 residues. V was cut by 4 bases and J by 3 bases, with 12 bases left in between. The germline CDR1 and CDR2 sequences are DFQATT and SNEGSKA (reference sequence). CDR3 nucleotide sequence: TGCAGTGCTATAGACATTCAGTACACCGGGGAGCTGTTTTTT. Translated, it gives CSAIDIQYTGELFF.

In this sample, this clonotype turned up many times. The V call is TRBV3-1, the J call TRBJ1-1, with 8 bases matching TRBD1. The CDR3 runs to 14 residues. V lost 3 bases and J lost 4; bases outside the gene matches: 4. From germline, CDR1 is LGHDT and CDR2 YNNKEL (reference sequence). CDR3 sequence (DNA): TGTGCCAGCAGCCACCAGGGGGCGCGCACTGAAGCTTTCTTT. Translation: CASSHQGARTEAFF.

J is TRBJ2-3 and V is TRBV29-1, with TRBD2 matching over 8 bases. The germline V gene has CDR1 SQVTM and CDR2 ANQGSEA. The CDR3 totals 13 residues. The J segment lost 4 bases and the V segment lost 2 bases, leaving 2 bases of the junction unmatched. The CDR3: CSVEFGGADTQYF. The CDR3 nucleotides are TGCAGCGTTGAATTCGGGGGGGCAGATACGCAGTATTTT.

Only a few counts were recorded for this clonotype. One junction end does not reproduce the germline sequence, and a read error may be involved. The V and J genes are TRBV9 and TRBJ2-7, with a tentative D call TRBD2 (6 bases). This CDR3 has 13 residues. Germline assignment: CDR1 SGDLS and CDR2 YYNGEE. CDR3 region: CAGSDGTFYEQYF. For the CDR3, the DNA is TGTGCCGGCAGCGACGGGACTTTCTACGAGCAGTACTTC.

The rearrangement uses TRBV6-1 and TRBJ2-2; 7 bases are a match to TRBD2. V lost 7 bases, J lost 4 bases, and 6 bases stayed unmatched. This CDR3 is built from 14 residues. The germline V gene encodes CDR1 MNHNS and CDR2 SASEGT. The CDR3 sequence: CASTLSSGTGELFF. CDR3 nucleotides: TGTGCCAGCACTCTCTCTAGCGGCACCGGGGAGCTGTTTTTT.

The sample holds many counts of this clonotype. The V call is TRBV20-1, the J call TRBJ2-6, with unresolved D. V was pared by 0 bases and J by 2 bases, with 5 bases between. The CDR3 length is 14 residues. Germline V gene lookup returns CDR1 DFQATT and CDR2 SNEGSKA (reference sequence). The CDR3 reads CSARDFPGANVLTF. Written as DNA, the CDR3 is TGCAGTGCTAGAGACTTCCCTGGGGCCAACGTCCTGACTTTC.

This clonotype appeared many times. This chain links TRBV30 with TRBJ2-7, with D perhaps matching TRBD1 or TRBD2 (5 bases each). V was pared by 2 bases and J by 5 bases, with 13 bases between. This CDR3 spans 13 amino acids. Germline values: CDR1 GTSNPN, CDR2 SVGIG (reference sequence). The CDR3 nucleotides are TGTGCCTGGAGTTCTGGGGGTAAAGACGAGCAGTACTTC. Residues: CAWSSGGKDEQYF.

The genes are TRBV29-1 and TRBJ2-1; 7 bases line up with TRBD2. In germline, CDR1 is SQVTM, CDR2 ANQGSEA. The J segment lost 4 bases and the V segment lost 7 bases, leaving 7 bases of the junction unmatched. This CDR3 is built from 13 residues. The CDR3 region is CSASHGGYNEQFF. CDR3 nucleotide sequence: TGCAGCGCCTCCCACGGGGGGTACAATGAGCAGTTCTTC.

The chain recombines TRBV20-1 with TRBJ2-2, with 7 bases identical to TRBD2. Germline lookup yields CDR1 DFQATT and CDR2 SNEGSKA (reference sequence). Unmatched junction bases numbered 6, after V lost 1 base and J lost 7 bases. The CDR3 sequence is 14 residues long. Written as DNA, the CDR3 is TGCAGTGCTAGAGTGGCGGGAGAGGGCGGGGAGCTGTTTTTT. This translates into CSARVAGEGGELFF.

At least ten counts were recorded for this clonotype. The gene calls are TRBV7-6 and TRBJ2-3, with 13 bases aligning to TRBD2. Germline V gene data show CDR1 as SGHVS and CDR2 as FNYEAQ. With V trimmed by 4 bases and J by 0 bases, 4 bases remained unmatched. CDR3 length: 17 residues. The CDR3 loop reads CASSSRTSGRSTDTQYF. For the CDR3, the DNA is TGTGCCAGCAGCTCCCGGACTAGCGGGAGAAGCACAGATACGCAGTATTTT.

The chain employs TRBV14 and TRBJ1-4; D unresolved. The CDR3 spans 15 residues. CDR1 is SGHDN, CDR2 FVKESK, per germline. V lost 5 bases to trimming and J lost 8 bases, with 18 bases between them. The CDR3 sequence is CASSSWTFSREKLFF. The CDR3 DNA reads as TGTGCCAGCAGCTCATGGACTTTCTCACGGGAAAAACTGTTTTTT.

In this sample, this clonotype turned up many times. This chain connects TRBV7-2 to TRBJ2-1, with 7 bases lining up with TRBD2. Trimming removed 3 bases from V and 7 bases from J; junction bases left unmatched: 9. This CDR3 is 15 amino acids long. CDR1 and CDR2 from the germline V gene are SGHTA and FQGNSA. The CDR3 loop reads CASSFPAGEDNEQFF. The CDR3 coding sequence is TGTGCCAGCAGCTTCCCGGCGGGAGAGGATAATGAGCAGTTCTTC.

The J gene is TRBJ1-3, the V gene TRBV7-6, with 9 positions matching TRBD1. J was trimmed by 0 bases and V by 0 bases; bases with no gene match: 6. This CDR3 has 18 residues. Germline-derived CDR1 and CDR2 are SGHVS and FNYEAQ. The CDR3 is CASSLAIWDRDSGNTIYF. The CDR3 DNA follows: TGTGCCAGCAGCTTAGCCATATGGGACAGGGACTCTGGAAACACCATATATTTT.

This clonotype was detected ten times or more. The rearrangement joins TRBV20-1 to TRBJ1-1; D is uncertain. The germline V and J ends were trimmed by 5 bases and 6 bases, with 19 bases remaining between them. The germline CDR1 and CDR2 sequences are DFQATT and SNEGSKA (reference sequence). The CDR3 totals 14 residues. CDR3 bases: TGCAGTGCTCCCTTGGGTGGGGTTGTCGCTGAAGCTTTCTTT. Its translation is CSAPLGGVVAEAFF.

In this sample, this clonotype turned up many times. The chain uses TRBV20-1 and TRBJ2-5, with D tentatively TRBD1 (5 bases). The germline gives CDR1 DFQATT, CDR2 SNEGSKA (reference sequence). Deletions cut 0 bases from V and 1 base from J, with 12 bases between. This CDR3 is built from 15 residues. The CDR3 reads CSARDQGRSQETQYF. The CDR3 DNA follows: TGCAGTGCTAGAGATCAGGGAAGATCCCAAGAGACCCAGTACTTC.

This clonotype has at least ten counts. The J gene is TRBJ2-3, the V gene TRBV7-8; D may be TRBD2 (7 bases). Trimming pared 1 base from V and 2 bases from J, leaving 13 bases between. The germline V gene encodes CDR1 SGHVS and CDR2 FQNEAQ. The CDR3 covers 16 residues. The CDR3 protein is CASSLGVGGLTDTQYF. In DNA form, the CDR3 reads TGTGCCAGCAGCTTAGGAGTGGGGGGGCTCACAGATACGCAGTATTTT.

This clonotype was seen ten or more times. The chain uses TRBV2 and TRBJ1-5, with unresolved D. Trimming shortened V by 6 bases and J by 0 bases, and 6 bases separated the two germline ends. Looked up from germline, CDR1 is SNHLY and CDR2 is FYNNEI. CDR3 length: 13 residues. CDR3 loop: CASRSFSNQPQHF. CDR3 in DNA: TGTGCCAGCAGATCGTTTAGCAATCAGCCCCAGCATTTT.

This clonotype came up a few times. The chain carries TRBV14 and TRBJ2-7; 9 nucleotides align to TRBD2. Germline V gene sequence: CDR1 SGHDN, CDR2 FVKESK. J gave up 2 bases and V 1 base, and 3 bases lay outside the gene matches. This CDR3 has 15 amino acids. The CDR3 spells CASSQVAGVTYEQYF. The CDR3 DNA follows: TGTGCCAGCAGCCAAGTAGCGGGGGTTACCTACGAGCAGTACTTC.

At least ten counts were recorded for this clonotype. The V gene is TRBV20-1, the J gene TRBJ2-1; 13 bases line up with TRBD2. The J segment lost 7 bases and the V segment lost 2 bases, leaving 8 bases of the junction unmatched. The germline V gene encodes CDR1 DFQATT and CDR2 SNEGSKA (reference sequence). There are 16 residues in the CDR3. Written as DNA, the CDR3 is TGCAGTGCTAGACCCATGGGACTAGCGGGAAAAAATGAGCAGTTCTTC. This gives the protein CSARPMGLAGKNEQFF.

This chain joins TRBV2 and TRBJ2-1, with unresolved D. The CDR3 consists of 14 residues. CDR1 and CDR2 from the germline V gene are SNHLY and FYNNEI. V lost 6 bases, J lost 6 bases, and 15 bases lay in between. Here the CDR3 DNA reads TGTGCCAGCAGGGAGAGCGAATCGGGCAATGAGCAGTTCTTC. This translates into CASRESESGNEQFF.

This clonotype was found many times. CDR3 in amino acids: CSAREAPLGTDTQYF. The CDR3 region has the DNA TGCAGTGCTAGAGAGGCCCCCCTAGGCACAGATACGCAGTATTTT. This chain connects TRBV20-1 to TRBJ2-3; D gene ambiguous. The CDR3 is 15 residues long. Germline CDR1 is DFQATT and CDR2 is SNEGSKA (reference sequence). V was cut by 0 bases and J by 1 base, with 11 bases left in between.

The table lists this clonotype with many counts. This chain uses TRBV7-9 with TRBJ2-7, with 10 nucleotides matching TRBD1. CDR3 length equals 14 residues. CDR1 and CDR2 (germline): SEHNR, FQNEAQ (reference sequence). The J segment lost 7 bases and the V segment lost 2 bases, leaving 5 bases of the junction unmatched. The CDR3 nucleotides are TGTGCCAGCAGCTTAAGGACAGGGGGATGGGAGCAGTACTTC. This sequence encodes CASSLRTGGWEQYF.

This clonotype was detected a few times. This chain uses TRBV6-1 with TRBJ2-7; TRBD2 is a possible D gene (5 bases). The CDR3 runs 13 residues. V gave up 10 bases and J gave up 0 bases, with 13 bases separating them. Germline V lookup: CDR1 MNHNS, CDR2 SASEGT. CDR3 bases: TGTGCCACCAGGAGGCTTCTCTCCTACGAGCAGTACTTC. Protein sequence: CATRRLLSYEQYF.

This clonotype was observed many times. The chain joins TRBV6-5 to TRBJ2-3; no definite D call. The CDR3 is made up of 15 amino acids. CDR1 and CDR2 (germline): MNHEY, SVGAGI. V was cut by 0 bases and J by 4 bases, with 11 bases left in between. Here the CDR3 reads CASSYSWWSADTQYF. The CDR3 coding sequence is TGTGCCAGCAGTTACTCTTGGTGGAGCGCAGATACGCAGTATTTT.

This clonotype was observed a handful of times. This chain uses TRBV4-1 with TRBJ2-3; 8 bases map to TRBD1. The germline gives CDR1 MGHRA, CDR2 YSYEKL. The CDR3 spans 15 residues. V shed 3 bases and J 2 bases; nucleotides not matched to a gene: 4. The CDR3 loop reads CASSQTGAFTDTQYF. The CDR3 DNA is TGCGCCAGCAGCCAGACAGGGGCATTCACAGATACGCAGTATTTT.

This clonotype was recorded at least ten times. CDR3 sequence: CASSPRGGLAGITDTQYF. CDR3 DNA: TGTGCCAGCAGCCCCCGGGGGGGGCTAGCGGGGATCACAGATACGCAGTATTTT. The rearrangement links TRBV11-2 to TRBJ2-3, with 9 bases matching TRBD2. Germline lookup yields CDR1 SGHAT and CDR2 FQNNGV. The trim removed 5 bases at V and 2 bases at J, leaving 14 bases unmatched. This CDR3 comprises 18 residues.

This clonotype has at least ten counts. This chain links TRBV7-9 with TRBJ2-1, with 7 nucleotides matching TRBD2. The CDR3 sequence is 13 residues long. Germline CDR1 reads SEHNR; CDR2 reads FQNEAQ (reference sequence). This CDR3 is CASQLAGPNEQFF. DNA for the CDR3: TGTGCGAGCCAGTTAGCGGGTCCCAATGAGCAGTTCTTC. Drawing the rest from reference TRBV7-9 and TRBJ2-1, the complete variable domain is DTGVSQNPRHKITKRGQNVTFRCDPISEHNRLYWYRQTLGQGPEFLTYFQNEAQLEKSRLLSDRFSAERPKGSFSTLEIQRTEQGDSAMYLCASQLAGPNEQFFGPGTRLTVL.

The CDR3 here is CASSLDFQPYNEQFF. CDR3 bases: TGTGCCAGTAGTCTGGACTTTCAACCCTACAATGAGCAGTTCTTC. The J gene is TRBJ2-1, the V gene TRBV19; perhaps TRBD2 as D (5 bases). Germline V lookup: CDR1 LNHDA, CDR2 SQIVND (reference sequence). V was pared by 5 bases and J by 2 bases, with 13 bases between. The CDR3 is 15 residues long.

This clonotype was detected a few times. The chain employs TRBV29-1 and TRBJ2-7; possible D gene TRBD2, 7 bases. CDR3 length: 13 amino acids. V was trimmed by 7 bases and J by 1 base, leaving 14 bases between them. The germline gives CDR1 SQVTM, CDR2 ANQGSEA. The CDR3 bases are TGCAGCGGGGGGGGGGGCCAGTCCTACGAGCAGTACTTC. Its protein product is CSGGGGQSYEQYF.